The 25 T cell receptor beta chains in this list originate from one sample, sequenced in a study of CD8+CD57+ T cells in acquired aplastic anemia. The use of genomic DNA as template underpinned the TCR beta VDJ and CDR3 profiling. TCRdb ran MiXCR on the reads and lists one entry per CDR3 protein. Of roughly 200,000 distinct CDR3 sequences detected, about 60% appear once; the ten largest clones hold more than 40%. CD8+CD57+ cell expansion, shown by flow cytometry, had occurred in the patients selected for sequencing. Sequenced: sorted CD4+, CD8+, or CD8+CD57+ T cells (not recorded which) from PBMCs. The receptors here all came from a human donor with aplastic anemia.

To note about this clonotype: The junction and the germline gene differ at one end; a read error may be behind it. The J gene is TRBJ2-6, the V gene TRBV7-8; D might be TRBD1 (5 bases). CDR1 SGHVS and CDR2 FQNEAQ come from the germline V gene. This CDR3 region has 15 residues. The CDR3 here is CASSLVFFGADTEAF. CDR3 sequence (DNA): TGTGCCAGCAGCTTAGTCTTTTTTGGGGCGGACACTGAAGCTTTC.

This clonotype appeared many times. The genes are TRBV5-8 and TRBJ2-7; TRBD1 matches at 7 bases. Germline CDR1 and CDR2: SGHTS and YDEGEE. CDR3 length: 12 residues. Losses at the gene ends were 4 bases for V and 2 bases for J; bases not matched to a gene: 0. In DNA, the CDR3 is TGTGCCAGCAGCGACAGGGCCTACGAGCAGTACTTC. Its protein product is CASSDRAYEQYF.

This clonotype was seen at least ten times. V and J are TRBV19 and TRBJ1-1; 8 positions match TRBD1. With 10 bases clipped from V and 5 bases from J, the junction kept 6 bases outside the gene matches. This CDR3 is built from 12 residues. Per the germline V gene, CDR1 is LNHDA and CDR2 is SQIVND (reference sequence). CDR3 sequence reads: CATRTGWTEAFF. The CDR3 DNA sequence: TGTGCCACAAGGACAGGGTGGACTGAAGCTTTCTTT.

The J gene is TRBJ2-7, the V gene TRBV7-9; D possibly corresponds to TRBD1 (6 bases). Germline CDR1 reads SEHNR; CDR2 reads FQNEAQ (reference sequence). CDR3 length: 13 residues. Trimming shortened V by 5 bases and J by 2 bases, and 10 bases separated the two germline ends. This CDR3 reads CASSQGTTYEQYF. The CDR3 DNA is TGTGCCAGCAGCCAAGGGACAACCTACGAGCAGTACTTC.

The chain links TRBV7-9 to TRBJ2-7; D is ambiguous. The CDR3 loop spans 14 amino acids. The germline V gene encodes CDR1 SEHNR and CDR2 FQNEAQ (reference sequence). V lost 4 bases, J lost 0 bases, and 10 bases lay in between. The CDR3 DNA reads as TGTGCCAGCAGCTCTCGCTCCGGCTCCTACGAGCAGTACTTC. Translating gives CASSSRSGSYEQYF.

This clonotype was found a few times. With a much larger clone just one base away, this may be a read error. This chain joins TRBV9 and TRBJ1-1; tentatively, D is TRBD1 (5 bases). Germline V gene sequence: CDR1 SGDLS, CDR2 YYNGEE. The CDR3 is 13 residues long. The CDR3 sequence: CASSVVQGREASF. The CDR3 DNA reads TGTGCCAGCAGCGTAGTGCAGGGTAGGGAAGCTTCCTTT.

The chain links TRBV15 to TRBJ2-5; D possibly corresponds to TRBD2 (6 bases). Germline lookup yields CDR1 LNHNV and CDR2 YYDKDF (reference sequence). Trimming took 6 bases from V and 4 from J, leaving 15 bases between them. The CDR3 is 14 residues long. The CDR3 here is CATSGGAGGETQYF. The CDR3 DNA sequence: TGTGCCACCAGTGGCGGGGCTGGGGGAGAGACCCAGTACTTC.

This rearrangement joins TRBV15 to TRBJ2-1; TRBD1 agrees at 7 bases. The CDR3 has 16 residues. V trimming: 3 bases; J trimming: 6 bases; junction bases outside the gene matches: 11. Germline V gene sequence: CDR1 LNHNV, CDR2 YYDKDF (reference sequence). CDR3: CATSSPVQGWVNEQFF. Written as DNA, the CDR3 is TGTGCCACCAGCAGCCCAGTACAGGGGTGGGTCAATGAGCAGTTCTTC. Filled out from reference TRBV15 and TRBJ2-1, the complete variable domain reads DAMVIQNPRYQVTQFGKPVTLSCSQTLNHNVMYWYQQKSSQAPKLLFHYYDKDFNNEADTPDNFQSRRPNTSFCFLDIRSPGLGDTAMYLCATSSPVQGWVNEQFFGPGTRLTVL.

The chain uses TRBV20-1 and TRBJ1-2; 7 positions agree with TRBD1. Per the germline V gene, CDR1 is DFQATT and CDR2 is SNEGSKA (reference sequence). This CDR3 comprises 14 residues. Trimming took 0 bases from V and 3 from J; bases not matched to a gene: 4. Here the CDR3 reads CSARDLGTDYGYTF. The CDR3 DNA follows: TGCAGTGCTAGAGATCTAGGGACAGACTATGGCTACACCTTC.

V gene TRBV20-1 combines with J gene TRBJ2-1; the match to TRBD2 covers 9 bases. The CDR3 has 15 residues. The germline gives CDR1 DFQATT, CDR2 SNEGSKA (reference sequence). V gave up 3 bases and J gave up 6 bases; unmatched junction bases: 9. CDR3 in amino acids: CSASSLAGWGNEQFF. DNA for the CDR3: TGCAGTGCTAGTTCCCTAGCGGGATGGGGCAATGAGCAGTTCTTC.

The rearrangement uses TRBV25-1 and TRBJ2-7, with D perhaps matching TRBD1 (6 bases). CDR3 length equals 15 residues. Per the germline V gene, CDR1 is MGHDK and CDR2 is SYGVNS. Deletions cut 0 bases from V and 3 bases from J, with 12 bases between. CDR3 nucleotides: TGTGCCAGCAGTGAATATTGGGTAGGGGGCTACGAGCAGTACTTC. Protein product: CASSEYWVGGYEQYF.

The chain uses TRBV9 and TRBJ1-6, with TRBD1 as a possible D gene (5 bases). The germline V gene encodes CDR1 SGDLS and CDR2 YYNGEE. This CDR3 is built from 14 residues. Trimming stripped 3 bases from V and 14 bases from J, with 18 bases between. The CDR3 reads CASSELGAAVSLHF. In nucleotides, the CDR3 is TGTGCCAGCAGCGAGCTCGGGGCGGCCGTATCCCTCCACTTT.

The chain joins TRBV6-6 to TRBJ2-7, with a possible D match to TRBD2 (6 bases). The CDR3 runs to 14 residues. V was clipped by 5 bases and J by 4 bases, with 15 bases between them. Germline-derived CDR1 and CDR2 are MNHNY and SVGAGI (reference sequence). CDR3 sequence: CASSRGRERYEQYF. The CDR3 DNA sequence: TGTGCCAGCAGTCGGGGACGGGAGCGATACGAGCAGTACTTC.

This clonotype appeared many times. CDR3 coding DNA: TGTGCCAGTATTGTTGGGGAAAAACTGTTTTTT. This sequence encodes CASIVGEKLFF. The chain links TRBV19 to TRBJ1-4, with unresolved D. The germline V and J ends were trimmed by 7 bases and 8 bases, with 8 bases remaining between them. The CDR3 is made up of 11 amino acids. The germline V gene encodes CDR1 LNHDA and CDR2 SQIVND (reference sequence).

As for this clonotype: At one boundary the junction diverges from the germline segment, which might be a read error. This chain uses TRBV2 with TRBJ1-1, with a weak D call TRBD1 (6 bases). The CDR3 loop spans 15 amino acids. The germline V gene has CDR1 SNHLY and CDR2 FYNNEI. The CDR3: CASSLEGSFTGHASF. CDR3 DNA sequence: TGTGCCAGCAGCTTAGAAGGCTCGTTCACAGGGCATGCTTCCTTT.

The gene calls are TRBV24-1 and TRBJ2-3; unclear D gene. The CDR3 runs 11 residues. With 9 bases removed from V and 4 bases from J, the gap between germline ends came to 7 bases. CDR1 is KGHDR and CDR2 is SFDVKD in the germline V gene. The CDR3 nucleotides read TGTGCCACCTTGGGTTCAGATACGCAGTATTTT. Its translation is CATLGSDTQYF.

This clonotype appeared many times. The V gene is TRBV2, the J gene TRBJ2-7; no clear D. Trimming took 3 bases from V and 5 from J, leaving 11 bases between them. CDR3 length: 13 amino acids. Germline V CDR1 and CDR2: SNHLY, FYNNEI. CDR3 residues: CASSDFRPDEQYF. The DNA of the CDR3 is TGTGCCAGCAGTGATTTCCGGCCCGACGAGCAGTACTTC.

This chain joins TRBV9 and TRBJ1-6; D not resolved. Germline lookup yields CDR1 SGDLS and CDR2 YYNGEE. The CDR3 totals 14 residues. V shed 1 base and J shed 6 bases, with 8 bases lying between them. The CDR3 protein is CASSVSGFNSPLHF. CDR3 coding DNA: TGTGCCAGCAGCGTATCCGGGTTTAATTCACCCCTCCACTTT.

This clonotype was recorded many times. V gene TRBV20-1 combines with J gene TRBJ1-6, with D possibly TRBD1 on 6 matching bases. Trimming removed 2 bases at V and 8 bases at J, with 19 bases between. CDR1 and CDR2 (germline): DFQATT, SNEGSKA (reference sequence). The CDR3 runs to 16 residues. This chain's CDR3 is CSARSWFGGEHSPLHF. Here the CDR3 DNA reads TGCAGTGCTAGAAGCTGGTTCGGGGGCGAGCATTCACCCCTCCACTTT.

This clonotype has more than one count but fewer than ten. The junction shows a germline mismatch at one end, possibly a read error. V and J are TRBV15 and TRBJ2-7, with D perhaps TRBD1 or TRBD2 (6 bases each). Germline CDR1 LNHNV, CDR2 YYDKDF (reference sequence). This CDR3 contains 15 residues. The CDR3 is CATSRDSILEGGAAF. In DNA, the CDR3 is TGTGCCACCAGCAGAGATTCCATCCTCGAGGGGGGAGCTGCCTTC.

The chain uses TRBV20-1 and TRBJ2-7, with D perhaps assigned TRBD1 or TRBD2 (5 bases each). CDR3 length: 15 amino acids. Germline CDR1 DFQATT, CDR2 SNEGSKA (reference sequence). The V gene lost 6 bases and the J gene lost 2 bases, with 20 bases spanning the gap. The CDR3 here is CSADRMGDGAYEQYF. The DNA for the CDR3 is TGCAGTGCCGACCGCATGGGGGACGGGGCCTACGAGCAGTACTTC.

The genes are TRBV11-2 and TRBJ2-1, with 7 bases identical to TRBD2. Trimming at V came to 4 bases and at J to 8 bases, leaving 11 bases not matched to a gene. The CDR3 covers 15 residues. Germline assignment: CDR1 SGHAT and CDR2 FQNNGV. The CDR3 loop is CASSSRTRVIHEQFF. CDR3 coding DNA: TGTGCCAGCAGCTCAAGGACTAGAGTAATACATGAGCAGTTCTTC. The full variable domain, with the rest looked up from reference TRBV11-2 and TRBJ2-1, is EAGVAQSPRYKIIEKRQSVAFWCNPISGHATLYWYQQILGQGPKLLIQFQNNGVVDDSQLPKDRFSAERLKGVDSTLKIQPAKLEDSAVYLCASSSRTRVIHEQFFGPGTRLTVL.

V and J are TRBV7-8 and TRBJ2-6, with 16 bases identical to TRBD2. V was pared by 2 bases and J by 13 bases, with 11 bases of the junction left unmatched. In germline, CDR1 is SGHVS, CDR2 FQNEAQ. The CDR3 runs to 18 residues. The CDR3 here is CASSLSTGTSGGVDVLTF. The CDR3 nucleotides read TGTGCCAGCAGCTTATCCACCGGGACTAGCGGGGGGGTCGATGTCCTGACTTTC.

The rearrangement joins TRBV7-6 to TRBJ2-1, with 7 bases identical to TRBD2. This CDR3 contains 14 residues. Trimming removed 1 base from V and 6 bases from J; junction bases left unmatched: 3. Germline lookup yields CDR1 SGHVS and CDR2 FNYEAQ. The CDR3 here is CASSLGGGINEQFF. The DNA for the CDR3 is TGTGCCAGCAGCTTAGGCGGGGGTATCAATGAGCAGTTCTTC.

The gene calls are TRBV7-2 and TRBJ2-7, with D possibly matching TRBD1 (7 bases). The CDR3 extends over 15 amino acids. The V and J ends lost 1 base and 4 bases respectively, with 14 bases between them. Germline assignment: CDR1 SGHTA and CDR2 FQGNSA. The CDR3 DNA follows: TGTGCCAGCAGCTTAGGCGAGGCAGGGGGGTACGAGCAGTACTTC. Protein: CASSLGEAGGYEQYF.